The source of this TCR beta chain is a study of regulatory T cells. General study points: Shannon entropy was nonsignificantly lower in patient CD8+ T cells than control CD8+ cells.

Primers: 52 TRBV forward and 13 TRBJ reverse. This table comes from immunoSEQ multiplex PCR, and its TCRdb copy is limited to in-frame clones, with some not included. The repertoire consists of some 17,000 clones, with about 92% occurring once and the leading ten covering more than 30%. Trimming shortened V by 8 bases and J by 6 bases, and 13 bases separated the two germline ends. Germline lookup yields CDR1 SNHLY and CDR2 FYNNEI. The CDR3 runs to 12 residues. This clone was seen once. Its antigen is still unknown. Sequencing was carried out using CD8+ T cells sorted from blood. The chain has TRBV2 and TRBJ1-2; D not resolved. This TCR came from a person aged 18-35 years with CD3G deficiency. DNA of the CDR3: TGTGCCAGCTCCGAGCGTAGGGATGGCTACACCTTC. Its translation: CASSERRDGYTF.